This entry features one T cell receptor (beta chain) sequence. Antigen specificity is unknown. Method: immunoSEQ multiplex PCR; TCRdb's copy keeps in-frame clones and lacks some. The table shows approximately 45,000 clones, with over 85% occurring only once. The record originates from a study of T cell responses to AZD1222 COVID-19 vaccine. Study-wide results and limits: Spike-specific TCR breadth and depth both grew after two AZD1222 doses.

This sample comprised peripheral blood, obtained 28 days after the second AZD1222 dose. The clonotype was recovered from an adult who received the AZD1222 COVID-19 vaccine.

The CDR3 sequence is CASSPLAGSVETQYF. The CDR3 bases are TGTGCCAGCAGTCCTCTAGCGGGAAGCGTTGAGACCCAGTACTTC. The chain couples TRBV6-5 to TRBJ2-5; 9 nucleotides match TRBD2. The CDR3 spans 15 residues. The V segment lost 5 bases and the J segment 5 bases; nucleotides outside the gene matches: 9. Germline CDR1 MNHEY, CDR2 SVGAGI.